This passage covers 22 T cell receptor beta chains from one sample sequenced in a study of shared clonotypes between healthy human individuals. Naive CD8 populations comprised CD45RO-negative cells positively selected for CCR7, excluding terminally differentiated effector memory CD45RA+ cells. TCRdb's table, derived via immunoSEQ multiplex PCR, lists solely in-frame clones and lacks some. Among about 820,000 clones, roughly 92% were seen once, and the ten largest hold 24%. Specimen: naive CD8+ T cells sorted from blood. The receptor source for this set is a young man in good health.

This clone was seen more than once but under ten times. The sample holds other DNA sequences that translate to the same CDR3. The chain combines TRBV11-2 with TRBJ2-1; D uncertain. The CDR3 runs 11 residues. The V end was cut by 3 bases, the J end by 7 bases, with 4 bases between. Germline-derived CDR1 and CDR2 are SGHAT and FQNNGV. CDR3 DNA: TGTGCCAGCAGCTTGGGGAATGAGCAGTTCTTC. It translates to CASSLGNEQFF.

The chain's CDR3 is CASSARVNEQFF. CDR3 bases: TGCGCCAGCTCTGCTCGGGTGAATGAGCAGTTCTTC. The rearrangement joins TRBV10-1 to TRBJ2-1, with D uncertain. The germline V gene has CDR1 WNHNN and CDR2 SYGVQD (reference sequence). The CDR3 loop spans 12 amino acids. Between the trimmed V and J ends, which lost 8 bases and 7 bases, there was a span of 12 bases.

This clone has a count of ten or more. V gene TRBV6-1 combines with J gene TRBJ2-1; possibly TRBD2 for D (6 bases). The CDR3 sequence is 15 residues long. Trimming stripped 4 bases from V and 5 bases from J, with 15 bases between. From germline, CDR1 is MNHNS and CDR2 SASEGT. This CDR3 reads CASSGSIWGDNEQFF. In DNA, the CDR3 is TGTGCCAGCAGTGGGTCGATCTGGGGGGACAATGAGCAGTTCTTC.

The V and J genes are TRBV28 and TRBJ2-7; 7 bases agree with TRBD2. The CDR3 consists of 14 residues. CDR1 is MDHEN and CDR2 is SYDVKM in the germline V gene. V lost 8 bases and J lost 4; bases outside the gene matches: 11. CDR3 DNA: TGTGCCAGCCTCAATGGGGGGGAGAGGTACGAGCAGTACTTC. Translated: CASLNGGERYEQYF.

V and J are TRBV5-1 and TRBJ2-2; tentative D call: TRBD2 (5 bases). Per germline, CDR1 SGHRS and CDR2 YFSETQ. This CDR3 spans 14 amino acids. V gave up 2 bases and J gave up 1 base, with 6 bases separating them. CDR3 loop: CASSLGGNTGELFF. CDR3 sequence (DNA): TGCGCCAGCAGCTTAGGAGGGAACACCGGGGAGCTGTTTTTT.

V and J are TRBV15 and TRBJ2-1, with a tentative D call TRBD2 (5 bases). Looked up from germline, CDR1 is LNHNV and CDR2 is YYDKDF (reference sequence). The CDR3 extends over 15 amino acids. V gave up 1 base and J gave up 5 bases, with 12 bases separating them. The CDR3 coding sequence is TGTGCCACCAGCAGAGTACGGGGTGGGGACAATGAGCAGTTCTTC. Translation gives CATSRVRGGDNEQFF.

The chain joins TRBV5-4 to TRBJ2-1, with 9 bases that match TRBD2. V shed 4 bases and J 1 base; nucleotides not matched to a gene: 3. Germline V CDR1 and CDR2: SGHNT, YYREEE (reference sequence). This CDR3 is 15 amino acids long. In DNA form, the CDR3 reads TGTGCCAGCAGCCCTAGCGGGAAATCCTACAATGAGCAGTTCTTC. Translated: CASSPSGKSYNEQFF.

This clone has just one count. The rearrangement joins TRBV5-6 to TRBJ2-7, with D possibly being TRBD1 or TRBD2 (5 bases each). This CDR3 is built from 13 residues. Looked up from germline, CDR1 is SGHDT and CDR2 is YYEEEE. V was cut by 3 bases and J by 3 bases, with 10 bases left in between. The DNA for the CDR3 is TGTGCCAGCAGCTCCCGGGACGGCTACGAGCAGTACTTC. It specifies CASSSRDGYEQYF.

This chain links TRBV10-3 with TRBJ2-3, with TRBD2 matching over 11 bases. Per the germline V gene, CDR1 is ENHRY and CDR2 is SYGVKD. The ends lost 4 bases at V and 4 bases at J; junction bases unmatched: 4. This CDR3 is built from 15 residues. The CDR3: CAISALLAGADTQYF. The DNA for the CDR3 is TGTGCCATCAGTGCGTTACTAGCGGGAGCAGATACGCAGTATTTT.

V gene TRBV2 combines with J gene TRBJ2-1; unclear D gene. CDR3 length: 16 amino acids. The germline CDR1 and CDR2 sequences are SNHLY and FYNNEI. V lost 1 base and J 6 bases, leaving 16 bases between the germline ends. In DNA, the CDR3 is TGTGCCAGCAGTGAAGGTCCCCGCCCGGTGGGCAATGAGCAGTTCTTC. This translates into CASSEGPRPVGNEQFF. Full variable domain (rest looked up from reference TRBV2 and TRBJ2-1): EPEVTQTPSHQVTQMGQEVILRCVPISNHLYFYWYRQILGQKVEFLVSFYNNEISEKSEIFDDQFSVERPDGSNFTLKIRSTKLEDSAMYFCASSEGPRPVGNEQFFGPGTRLTVL.

CDR3 loop: CASSYLDRSTEAFF. In nucleotides, the CDR3 is TGTGCCAGCAGTTATTTGGACCGCAGCACTGAAGCTTTCTTT. The genes are TRBV6-6 and TRBJ1-1, with D unclear. This CDR3 has 14 residues. Between the trimmed V and J ends, which lost 3 bases and 4 bases, there was a span of 12 bases. Per the germline V gene, CDR1 is MNHNY and CDR2 is SVGAGI (reference sequence).

A remark on this clone: Other DNA sequences in this sample translate to the same CDR3. The CDR3, as DNA: TGTGCCAGCAGCACAGGTTACAATGAGCAGTTCTTC. Encoded protein: CASSTGYNEQFF. This sequence joins TRBV9 and TRBJ2-1, with a weak D call TRBD1 (5 bases). The CDR3 runs 12 residues. The V gene's germline CDR1 is SGDLS and CDR2 YYNGEE. V lost 4 bases and J lost 4, with 6 bases in between.

This clone appeared many times. The chain links TRBV13 to TRBJ1-2; tentative D call: TRBD1 (6 bases). This CDR3 has 24 amino acids. V was shortened by 0 bases and J by 2 bases, with 37 bases between the two germline ends. The germline CDR1 and CDR2 sequences are PRHDT and FYEKMQ (reference sequence). The CDR3, as DNA: TGTGCCAGCAGCTTAGGAAATGAACAGGGTTACTGGGCTAACCTCGAGAAGTTAAACTATGGCTACACCTTC. This encodes CASSLGNEQGYWANLEKLNYGYTF.

As for this clone: Distinct nucleotide sequences in the sample also encode this CDR3. The V gene is TRBV27, the J gene TRBJ2-1, with 11 bases matching TRBD2. Losses at the gene ends were 2 bases for V and 4 bases for J; bases not matched to a gene: 4. The CDR3 has 16 amino acids. Germline-derived CDR1 and CDR2 are MNHEY and SMNVEV (reference sequence). The CDR3 loop reads CASSLGLAGGYNEQFF. CDR3 nucleotides: TGTGCCAGCAGTTTAGGCCTAGCGGGAGGATACAATGAGCAGTTCTTC.

This rearrangement joins TRBV19 to TRBJ2-7; TRBD1 is a possible D gene (5 bases). Per the germline V gene, CDR1 is LNHDA and CDR2 is SQIVND (reference sequence). The CDR3 runs 14 residues. Between the trimmed V and J ends, which lost 4 bases and 6 bases, there was a span of 16 bases. CDR3: CASSTGLSQGEQYF. As DNA, the CDR3 is TGTGCCAGTAGTACGGGCCTATCCCAGGGCGAGCAGTACTTC.

This chain connects TRBV27 to TRBJ2-2; TRBD2 aligns across 11 bases. With 0 bases clipped from V and 1 base from J, the junction kept 7 bases outside the gene matches. Germline CDR1 MNHEY, CDR2 SMNVEV (reference sequence). The CDR3 runs 19 residues. CDR3 protein: CASSLSTSGRIMNTGELFF. CDR3 in DNA: TGTGCCAGCAGTTTATCAACTAGCGGGAGAATAATGAACACCGGGGAGCTGTTTTTT.

This rearrangement joins TRBV2 to TRBJ1-4; D perhaps matches TRBD1 (5 bases). CDR3 length: 12 amino acids. Trimming pared 6 bases from V and 11 bases from J, leaving 13 bases between. Germline lookup yields CDR1 SNHLY and CDR2 FYNNEI. The chain's CDR3 is CASRDRWGKLFF. In DNA, the CDR3 is TGTGCCAGCAGGGATAGGTGGGGGAAACTGTTTTTT.

In this sample, this clone turned up a few times. Other DNA sequences in this sample translate to the same CDR3. This chain joins TRBV27 and TRBJ2-7, with D possibly being TRBD2 (6 bases). V was clipped by 4 bases and J by 7 bases, with 8 bases between them. CDR3 length: 11 amino acids. In germline, CDR1 is MNHEY, CDR2 SMNVEV (reference sequence). CDR3 sequence (DNA): TGTGCCAGCAGTTCCGCGGGGGAGCAGTACTTC. It codes for CASSSAGEQYF.

The chain links TRBV2 to TRBJ1-2; 7 positions match TRBD1. The CDR3 length is 14 residues. Trimming at V came to 4 bases and at J to 6 bases, leaving 8 bases not matched to a gene. Germline CDR1 reads SNHLY; CDR2 reads FYNNEI. In nucleotides, the CDR3 is TGTGCCAGCAGTGTTGACAGGGTGGTCCATGGCTACACCTTC. Protein: CASSVDRVVHGYTF.

The genes are TRBV5-1 and TRBJ2-2, with 7 bases lining up with TRBD1. The germline gives CDR1 SGHRS, CDR2 YFSETQ. The junction had 14 bases not matched to a gene; V was cut back by 4 bases and J by 5 bases. CDR3 length: 17 amino acids. The CDR3 is CASSIRQGTGFTGELFF. The CDR3 DNA follows: TGCGCCAGCAGCATACGACAGGGTACGGGTTTTACCGGGGAGCTGTTTTTT.

V gene TRBV30 combines with J gene TRBJ2-1; 8 nucleotides agree with TRBD1. This CDR3 comprises 14 residues. The V gene's germline CDR1 is GTSNPN and CDR2 SVGIG (reference sequence). Trimming cost V 1 base and J 8 bases; bases outside gene matches: 7. CDR3 sequence: CAWSGTGLRDEQFF. The CDR3 DNA is TGTGCCTGGAGTGGGACAGGGCTAAGGGATGAGCAGTTCTTC.

The chain carries TRBV4-1 and TRBJ2-7; D is ambiguous. Germline CDR1 MGHRA, CDR2 YSYEKL. Trimming cost V 5 bases and J 6 bases, with 17 bases left between them. This CDR3 comprises 14 residues. The CDR3 spells CASSDRVGQTEQYF. DNA for the CDR3: TGCGCCAGCAGCGATCGGGTCGGCCAAACCGAGCAGTACTTC.